This passage covers 4 T cell receptor beta chains from one sample sequenced in a study of blood T cell repertoires in COVID-19. Sequencing was performed with immunoSEQ multiplex PCR; in TCRdb, only in-frame clones are kept and a portion is missing. The sample lists approximately 500,000 clones, over 75% occurring once. Sequencing was carried out using peripheral blood. These receptors were taken from a human donor in a cohort sampled during active COVID-19.

V usage is TRBV6-2 or TRBV6-3 and J usage is TRBJ2-3; TRBD2 matches 10 bases. The CDR3 sequence is 15 residues long. Trimming cost V 5 bases and J 4 bases; bases outside gene matches: 6. Germline-derived CDR1 and CDR2 are MNHEY and SVGEGT. The CDR3 coding sequence is TGTGCCAGCAGTCCCAGCGGGAGGGGGGCAGATACGCAGTATTTT. Translated: CASSPSGRGADTQYF.

CDR3 sequence (DNA): TGTGCCACCGTAGGGGACACCGGAAACACCATATATTTT. Protein: CATVGDTGNTIYF. The chain couples TRBV28 to TRBJ1-3; D possibly corresponds to TRBD1 (6 bases). V lost 10 bases to trimming and J lost 4 bases, with 14 bases between them. The CDR3 is 13 amino acids. Germline V lookup: CDR1 MDHEN, CDR2 SYDVKM.

On this clone: A single base separates this from a much larger clone, so it may be a read error. Other DNA sequences of this sample code for an identical CDR3. The chain couples TRBV5-1 to TRBJ1-5; 9 positions agree with TRBD1. The CDR3 length is 14 residues. Germline-derived CDR1 and CDR2 are SGHRS and YFSETQ. The J segment lost 4 bases and the V segment lost 4 bases, leaving 3 bases of the junction unmatched. CDR3 DNA sequence: TGCGCCAGCAGCCCAGGGACAGGGAATCAGCCCCAGCATTTT. Translation gives CASSPGTGNQPQHF.

This clone was detected once. J is TRBJ1-1 and V is TRBV14, with a possible D match to TRBD1 (6 bases). The CDR3 consists of 15 residues. Germline CDR1 is SGHDN and CDR2 is FVKESK. V gave up 4 bases and J gave up 0 bases, with 12 bases separating them. CDR3 coding DNA: TGTGCCAGCAGCCGTCCAGGGGCTTTGAACACTGAAGCTTTCTTT. It encodes CASSRPGALNTEAFF.